A selection of T cell receptor beta chains follows, all from one sample in a study of neurological immune-mediated disorders. MiXCR, applied by TCRdb to the 5' RACE reads, yields one record per CDR3 protein. The sample records roughly 38,000 distinct CDR3 sequences, roughly 2.5% being singletons. The sample comprised PBMCs. These receptors were obtained from a man aged 25-40 years with multiple sclerosis. Each CDR3 is given with its conserved first and last residue. Each record gives: CDR3 protein, CDR3 DNA, D gene, clone size, V gene, J gene. A D gene is named only where the DNA matches it firmly. The size entry is marked missing in some rows and otherwise reads once, few, many or a size class.

CASSLDIQPYEQYF,TGCGCCAGCAGCTTGGACATCCAACCCTACGAGCAGTACTTC,NA,many,TRBV5-1,TRBJ2-7
CASSQILGTGPQHF,TGTGCCAGCAGCCAAATCCTGGGCACCGGGCCCCAGCATTTT,NA,many,TRBV3-1,TRBJ1-5
CASRPEGYEQYF,TGTGCCAGCAGGCCCGAGGGCTACGAGCAGTACTTC,NA,many,TRBV2,TRBJ2-7
CSAQGTGPNSPLHF,TGCAGTGCCCAAGGCACAGGTCCTAATTCACCCCTCCACTTT,NA,many,TRBV20-1,TRBJ1-6
CASSGVTSGNTGELFF,TGTGCCAGCAGCGGCGTGACTAGCGGCAACACCGGGGAGCTGTTTTTT,TRBD2,many,TRBV9,TRBJ2-2
CSARGTRKRETQYF,TGCAGTGCTAGAGGAACGCGGAAGAGAGAGACCCAGTACTTC,NA,many,TRBV20-1,TRBJ2-5
CASSLGGGKADTQYF,TGTGCCAGCAGCTTGGGAGGCGGGAAGGCAGATACGCAGTATTTT,NA,many,TRBV7-9,TRBJ2-3
CASSGEGANEKLFF,TGTGCCAGCAGCGGGGAGGGGGCTAATGAAAAACTGTTTTTT,NA,many,TRBV7-9,TRBJ1-4
CASSVDISYEQYF,TGCGCCAGCAGCGTGGACATCTCCTACGAGCAGTACTTC,NA,many,TRBV5-1,TRBJ2-7
CSASPAGVNGELFF,TGCAGTGCTAGTCCAGCGGGAGTAAACGGGGAGCTGTTTTTT,TRBD2,many,TRBV20-1,TRBJ2-2
CSAGPPGHEQYF,TGCAGTGCTGGTCCTCCGGGCCACGAGCAGTACTTC,NA,many,TRBV20-1,TRBJ2-7
CASSQGEYNSPLHF,TGCGCCAGCAGCCAAGGAGAATATAATTCACCCCTCCACTTT,NA,many,TRBV4-3,TRBJ1-6
CASSFLRDGYEKLFF,TGTGCCAGCAGCTTTCTTCGGGACGGATATGAAAAACTGTTTTTT,NA,NA,TRBV7-2,TRBJ1-4
CSARSGTGSNQPQHF,TGCAGTGCTAGATCCGGGACAGGGAGCAATCAGCCCCAGCATTTT,TRBD1,many,TRBV20-1,TRBJ1-5
CASSYRLGTEAFF,TGTGCCAGCAGTTACAGACTGGGTACTGAAGCTTTCTTT,NA,many,TRBV6-5,TRBJ1-1
CSARVLAGIQETQYF,TGCAGTGCTAGAGTCCTAGCGGGAATCCAAGAGACCCAGTACTTC,TRBD2,many,TRBV20-1,TRBJ2-5
CASSSGWTGVNEQYF,TGCGCCAGCAGCTCCGGTTGGACAGGGGTCAACGAGCAGTACTTC,TRBD1,many,TRBV5-1,TRBJ2-7
CASRPTGGNYGYTF,TGTGCCAGCAGGCCGACAGGGGGCAACTATGGCTACACCTTC,TRBD1,many,TRBV12-3/TRBV12-4,TRBJ1-2
CASSGQGTDTQYF,TGTGCCAGCAGTGGACAGGGGACAGATACGCAGTATTTT,TRBD1,many,TRBV27,TRBJ2-3
CASSPVGQETQYF,TGTGCCAGCAGCCCAGTAGGGCAAGAGACCCAGTACTTC,NA,many,TRBV28,TRBJ2-5
CSVEGQATDTQYF,TGCAGCGTTGAGGGGCAGGCCACAGATACGCAGTATTTT,NA,many,TRBV29-1,TRBJ2-3
CASSSVVAGDNEQFF,TGTGCCAGCAGCTCGGTAGTAGCGGGAGACAATGAGCAGTTCTTC,TRBD2,many,TRBV5-6,TRBJ2-1
CASSPGWGTAFF,TGTGCCAGCAGCCCAGGGTGGGGGACAGCTTTCTTT,NA,many,TRBV4-2,TRBJ1-1
CSARGSLSSYEQYF,TGCAGTGCTAGGGGCAGCCTGAGCTCCTACGAGCAGTACTTC,NA,many,TRBV20-1,TRBJ2-7
CSAREWGTRDEQFF,TGCAGTGCTAGAGAGTGGGGAACAAGAGATGAGCAGTTCTTC,NA,many,TRBV20-1,TRBJ2-1
CASSYMGISTDTQYF,TGCGCCAGCAGCTACATGGGAATCTCCACAGATACGCAGTATTTT,NA,many,TRBV5-1,TRBJ2-3
CASSLRGDGNTIYF,TGTGCCAGCAGCTTAAGGGGAGATGGAAACACCATATATTTT,NA,many,TRBV7-2,TRBJ1-3